This T cell receptor (beta chain) was found in a study of CD8 T cells in ankylosing spondylitis. V lost 6 bases to trimming and J lost 3 bases; unmatched junction nucleotides: 13. Per germline, CDR1 MNHNS and CDR2 SASEGT. There are 17 residues in the CDR3. The study's findings and limits: Researchers report that disease-linked clones proved CD8+ and relatively rare in peripheral blood. For ankylosing spondylitis blood, a TCR beta motif of under 10 highly homologous variants appeared characteristic. Reportedly, significant enrichment of disease-linked clones occurred in matched ankylosing spondylitis synovial fluid.

Ten or more counts support this clonotype. Its antigen is undetermined. Quantitative barcoded 5'-RACE was used to prepare TCR beta libraries. TCRdb independently ran MiXCR on the 5' RACE reads; one entry per CDR3 protein. The data show around 490,000 distinct CDR3 sequences, about 5.2% seen once. The sequenced sample consisted of blood, either unsorted or a sorted T cell fraction (not recorded which). This chain links TRBV6-1 with TRBJ2-2; 7 bases agree with TRBD2. The receptor comes from a male donor with ankylosing spondylitis. The CDR3, as DNA: TGTGCCAGCAGACGTATCCCCTGGGCGGGAGACACCGGGGAGCTGTTTTTT. Amino acids: CASRRIPWAGDTGELFF.